This record looks at one TCR beta chain sequence and its context. Its specificity is unknown. Germline assignment: CDR1 SQVTM and CDR2 ANQGSEA. Trimming pared 7 bases from V and 7 bases from J, leaving 19 bases between. The CDR3 has 14 residues. Profiled with immunoSEQ multiplex PCR; TCRdb holds only in-frame clones, not every one. Altogether tens of thousands of clones are present, about 85% being singletons, with the ten largest covering roughly 20%. This record belongs to a study of T cell responses to AZD1222 COVID-19 vaccine. Broader study findings: Regions left unmutated in variants are reportedly the target of nearly half of spike-specific TCRs. Among AZD1222 vaccinees, only five to seven were seropositive at baseline.

The starting material was peripheral blood, obtained on day 0 of AZD1222 vaccination. This receptor was taken from an adult in good health. The rearrangement joins TRBV29-1 to TRBJ2-2; TRBD2 is a possible D gene (6 bases). Written as DNA, the CDR3 is TGCAGCGGGCGGGAACACACCCTTCGCGGGGAGCTGTTTTTT. It specifies CSGREHTLRGELFF.